This T cell receptor (beta chain) was identified during a study of blood T cells in healthy people across ages. The germline V gene has CDR1 DFQATT and CDR2 SNEGSKA (reference sequence). The CDR3 is 14 amino acids. V was clipped by 5 bases and J by 8 bases, with 18 bases between them. Combining a sample-barcoded 5' primer with a J-beta primer mix, a second PCR ran for roughly 6 to 12 cycles. TCRdb re-called the 5' RACE reads with MiXCR, one entry per CDR3 protein. The repertoire consists of 1,500,000 or so distinct CDR3 sequences, with approximately 60% occurring once and the leading ten covering 6.7%.

Sequenced material: blood. The V gene is TRBV20-1, the J gene TRBJ1-4; TRBD1 might be the D (6 bases). The TCR comes from a man in his late teens or twenties in good health. DNA of the CDR3: TGCAGTGCTTTTTCCTCAGGGGTTGGGGAAAAACTGTTTTTT. It translates to CSAFSSGVGEKLFF.